This TCR beta chain stems from a study of T cells in Graves' hyperthyroidism and ophthalmopathy. The TCR beta CDR3 regions underwent amplification using RNA transcripts as the source. First-round RT-PCR with HTBI primers amplified the TCR CDR3 region. TCRdb called the multiplex PCR reads again in MiXCR, with one record for every CDR3 protein. The repertoire holds approximately 710,000 distinct CDR3 sequences, with around 16% as singletons. This clonotype was observed a few times. CDR1 is SNHLY, CDR2 FYNNEI, per germline. The CDR3 sequence is 14 residues long. Trimming removed 4 bases from V and 4 bases from J; junction bases left unmatched: 4.

This TCR derives from a man aged 45 to 65 with Graves' hyperthyroidism. Sequenced input: blood. V gene TRBV2 combines with J gene TRBJ2-5, with 9 nucleotides matching TRBD1. CDR3 sequence (DNA): TGTGCCAGCAGTGTGTGGGACAGGGCAGAGACCCAGTACTTC. Its protein is CASSVWDRAETQYF.